The present T cell receptor (beta chain) was sequenced within a study of vaccination and CD4 T cells after COVID-19. Across the study: The stimulating agents, overlapping spike peptides, came from SARS-CoV-2, HCoV-NL63, HCoV-OC43 and HCoV-229E.

Cultured CD4+ T cell DNA underwent sequencing with the Oncomine TCR Beta short-read assay. One entry per CDR3 protein, called by TCRdb with MiXCR from the PCR reads. The data show approximately 9,400 distinct CDR3 sequences, with under 30% seen just once and around 16% held by the top ten. The germline CDR1 and CDR2 sequences are SGHRS and YFSETQ. Trimming removed 0 bases from V and 0 bases from J, with 7 bases in between. This CDR3 is 14 amino acids long. As regards this clonotype: Its antigen remains unknown.

Study-level points and caveats: A nonsignificant rise from roughly 21 to 40 was seen in the median number of SARS-CoV-2-reactive clonotypes.

Noted treatment: roughly ten-day PBMC culture with coronavirus spike peptide pools or control peptides (ViraFEST assay). This TCR came from a human donor who had recovered from COVID-19. Material: CD4+ T cells from blood, cultured in vitro, obtained after SARS-CoV-2 vaccination. The chain joins TRBV5-1 to TRBJ2-7; D unclear. CDR3 loop: CASSLAADSYEQYF. CDR3 bases: TGCGCCAGCAGCTTGGCAGCTGACTCCTACGAGCAGTACTTC.